A selection of T cell receptor beta chains follows, all from one sample in a study of shared clonotypes between healthy human individuals. Method: immunoSEQ multiplex PCR; TCRdb's copy keeps in-frame clones and lacks some. The sample lists roughly 490,000 clones, 60% to 85% seen once, with under 15% in the top ten. The sample taken for sequencing was PBMCs. Receptors originate from a woman aged 40-49 years in good health. Some clones in this sample may be carry-over from other donors' samples. Both conserved end residues are part of each CDR3. The D gene is left open where the match is weak. Expanded clones get a size class; other rows say once, few or many, or leave the size out.

TRBV10-3	TRBD1	.	TRBJ2-7	CAISADGTGGEQYF	TGTGCCATCAGTGCGGACGGGACAGGGGGCGAGCAGTACTTC
TRBV28	.	.	TRBJ2-1	CASSNLERGMDEQFF	TGTGCCAGCAGTAATTTAGAGAGGGGAATGGATGAGCAGTTCTTC
TRBV29-1	.	once	TRBJ2-5	CSVGQTPQETQYF	TGCAGCGTTGGTCAGACACCGCAAGAGACCCAGTACTTC
TRBV28	.	.	TRBJ1-1	CASSLYGRSRTEAFF	TGTGCCAGCAGTTTGTACGGCAGGTCGCGCACTGAAGCTTTCTTT
TRBV29-1	.	few	TRBJ2-7	CSVGGYSSYEQYF	TGCAGCGTTGGAGGCTACAGCTCCTACGAGCAGTACTTC
TRBV9	.	.	TRBJ2-2	CASSVGMEAGELFF	TGTGCCAGCAGCGTAGGGATGGAGGCCGGGGAGCTGTTTTTT
TRBV7-3	TRBD2	few	TRBJ2-1	CASSLLPAGGLINEQFF	TGTGCCAGCAGCTTACTCCCAGCGGGAGGGCTTATCAATGAGCAGTTCTTC
TRBV28	.	.	TRBJ2-7	CASSLYGHSYEQYF	TGTGCCAGCAGTTTATACGGTCACTCCTACGAGCAGTACTTC
TRBV29-1	TRBD1	once	TRBJ2-1	CSVERDRGQNEQFF	TGCAGCGTTGAAAGGGACAGGGGACAGAATGAGCAGTTCTTC
TRBV9	TRBD2	.	TRBJ2-7	CASSPTWRELNEQYF	TGTGCCAGCAGCCCCACTTGGCGGGAGCTAAACGAGCAGTACTTC
TRBV27	.	many	TRBJ1-5	CASSFSSTGRQPQHF	TGTGCCAGCAGTTTTTCCTCGACAGGAAGGCAGCCCCAGCATTTT
TRBV7-9	TRBD1	.	TRBJ1-2	CASSARQGRNYGYTF	TGTGCCAGCAGCGCCCGACAGGGGCGGAACTATGGCTACACCTTC